This TCR beta chain came from a study of blood T cell repertoires in COVID-19. As for the study in general: COVID-19 samples, acute and convalescent, were from the United States, Italy and Spain. Sample material is recorded as cDNA or gDNA derived from T cells, B-cell-depleted T cells, or PBMCs.

A Seattle source enrolled patients during active infection and followed them longitudinally. Authors' data handling: Nucleated cell number was recorded as an estimate derived from reference gene primer amplification. Clones were read by immunoSEQ multiplex PCR, and TCRdb kept only the in-frame ones, dropping some. That table gives V, J and clone size, and the DNA gave D and trimming. Of fewer than 250,000 clones in the sample, 85% to 90% are singletons; the top ten hold less than 3.5%. The sequencing input was peripheral blood. The sequence was obtained from a man aged 30-40 years with COVID-19, enrolled during active disease.

This CDR3 reads CASSQDVPGTSGPSSYNEQFF. The CDR3 DNA reads as TGTGCCAGCAGCCAAGATGTTCCCGGGACTAGCGGGCCTAGCTCCTACAATGAGCAGTTCTTC. The chain uses TRBV3-1 (or the pseudogene TRBV3-2) and TRBJ2-1; 12 bases fit TRBD2. The CDR3 loop spans 21 amino acids. The germline gives CDR1 LGHDT, CDR2 YNNKEL (reference sequence). J lost 0 bases, V lost 0 bases, and 12 bases had no gene match.